These 22 T cell receptor beta chains came from one sample sequenced in a study of CD8+ T cells in alopecia areata. Following extraction, RNA underwent reverse transcription to cDNA, which served as the sequencing template. Using immunoSEQ multiplex PCR, the repertoire was profiled, and TCRdb retains in-frame clones only, with some absent. The sample consists of around 69,000 clones, about three fifths of them appearing once. The sample here was CD8+ T cells sorted from blood, taken at week 0. The receptors originated from a human donor with alopecia areata.

This clone was recorded a few times. The J gene is TRBJ2-1, the V gene TRBV27; tentatively, D is TRBD1 (5 bases). The V gene lost 1 base and the J gene lost 9 bases, with 16 bases spanning the gap. Germline V lookup: CDR1 MNHEY, CDR2 SMNVEV (reference sequence). The CDR3 totals 15 residues. CDR3 loop: CASSLYRLGDGEQFF. The CDR3 DNA reads as TGTGCCAGCAGTTTATATCGCCTAGGGGATGGTGAGCAGTTCTTC.

The V call is TRBV29-1, the J call TRBJ2-1; D is ambiguous. Per germline, CDR1 SQVTM and CDR2 ANQGSEA. The length of the CDR3 is 10 residues. V lost 1 base and J lost 10, with 5 bases in between. CDR3 region: CSVEAAEQFF. Written as DNA, the CDR3 is TGCAGCGTTGAAGCGGCGGAGCAGTTCTTC.

This clone showed up just a few times. The V gene is TRBV30, the J gene TRBJ2-3, with D perhaps matching TRBD2 (6 bases). CDR3 length: 17 amino acids. Trimming took off 3 bases at V and 0 bases at J, with 19 bases between the two ends. In germline, CDR1 is GTSNPN, CDR2 SVGIG (reference sequence). The CDR3 sequence: CAWSITEGSASTDTQYF. The CDR3 DNA sequence: TGTGCCTGGAGCATCACGGAGGGGTCGGCTAGCACAGATACGCAGTATTTT.

The chain employs TRBV7-2 and TRBJ2-5, with 10 nucleotides matching TRBD2. CDR1 and CDR2 (germline): SGHTA, FQGNSA. After removal of 1 base from V and 5 bases from J, the junction contained 7 bases not matched to a gene. This CDR3 has 16 residues. DNA of the CDR3: TGTGCCAGCAGCTTAGATCTAGCGGGAGTCCGGGAGACCCAGTACTTC. Residues: CASSLDLAGVRETQYF. The full variable domain, in which reference TRBV7-2 and TRBJ2-5 provide the parts outside the CDR3, is GAGVSQSPSNKVTEKGKDVELRCDPISGHTALYWYRQSLGQGLEFLIYFQGNSAPDKSGLPSDRFSAERTGGSVSTLTIQRTQQEDSAVYLCASSLDLAGVRETQYFGPGTRLLVL.

This clone was counted once. The chain links TRBV29-1 to TRBJ2-6; 7 positions agree with TRBD1. This CDR3 is 16 amino acids long. CDR1 is SQVTM and CDR2 is ANQGSEA in the germline V gene. V was clipped by 5 bases and J by 1 base; unmatched bases: 8. CDR3 loop: CSVIGGVGSGANVLTF. The CDR3 DNA is TGCAGCGTTATAGGGGGCGTAGGTTCTGGGGCCAACGTCCTGACTTTC.

The genes are TRBV5-4 and TRBJ2-3; no clear D gene. Trimming cost V 1 base and J 0 bases, with 3 bases left between them. The CDR3 has 13 residues. The germline CDR1 and CDR2 sequences are SGHNT and YYREEE (reference sequence). The CDR3 DNA is TGTGCCAGCAGCTTGCGAAGCACAGATACGCAGTATTTT. This sequence encodes CASSLRSTDTQYF.

This sequence joins TRBV29-1 and TRBJ2-7; 8 nucleotides align to TRBD2. J gave up 3 bases and V 0 bases, and 7 bases lay outside the gene matches. This CDR3 has 15 amino acids. Germline V CDR1 and CDR2: SQVTM, ANQGSEA. The CDR3 DNA reads TGCAGCGTTGAAGATCGCGGCGGGGGGATCTACGAGCAGTACTTC. Protein product: CSVEDRGGGIYEQYF.

Only a few counts were recorded for this clone. Other nucleotide sequences from this sample produce the same CDR3. The J gene is TRBJ2-3, the V gene TRBV25-1; D call uncertain. This CDR3 contains 14 residues. Deletions cut 1 base from V and 2 bases from J, with 7 bases between. Germline V gene sequence: CDR1 MGHDK, CDR2 SYGVNS. Here the CDR3 reads CASSEFSLTDTQYF. Written as DNA, the CDR3 is TGTGCCAGCAGTGAATTTAGCCTCACAGATACGCAGTATTTT.

This sequence joins TRBV6-5 and TRBJ1-4; unclear D gene. This CDR3 is built from 14 residues. V dropped 6 bases and J dropped 4 bases, with 12 bases sitting between them. CDR1 is MNHEY and CDR2 is SVGAGI in the germline V gene. DNA of the CDR3: TGTGCCAGCAGCAGTGGGCAGTTTAATGAAAAACTGTTTTTT. This translates into CASSSGQFNEKLFF.

This sequence joins TRBV4-3 and TRBJ2-7; D not certain. Germline V gives CDR1 LGHNA, CDR2 YSLEER. Trimming shortened V by 0 bases and J by 2 bases, and 11 bases separated the two germline ends. The CDR3 sequence is 15 residues long. The chain's CDR3 is CASSQDSGFTYEQYF. The CDR3 bases are TGCGCCAGCAGCCAAGATTCAGGATTCACCTACGAGCAGTACTTC.

The chain links TRBV7-2 to TRBJ2-3; maybe TRBD1 (6 bases). V was cut by 5 bases and J by 0 bases, with 15 bases left in between. The CDR3 contains 16 residues. Per germline, CDR1 SGHTA and CDR2 FQGNSA. The CDR3 spells CASSKDSPFSTDTQYF. CDR3 nucleotide sequence: TGTGCCAGCAGCAAGGACAGTCCCTTTAGCACAGATACGCAGTATTTT.

The chain employs TRBV11-2 and TRBJ2-3, with D perhaps matching TRBD2 (5 bases). CDR3 length: 16 residues. CDR1 is SGHAT and CDR2 is FQNNGV in the germline V gene. Deletions cut 3 bases from V and 4 bases from J, with 17 bases between. The CDR3 region is CASSLDGGFSPDTQYF. The CDR3 bases are TGTGCCAGCAGCTTGGACGGCGGGTTCTCCCCAGATACGCAGTATTTT.

This clone has a single count. The chain is built from TRBV11-2 and TRBJ2-3; 13 positions agree with TRBD2. Germline V gene data show CDR1 as SGHAT and CDR2 as FQNNGV. Trimming cost V 2 bases and J 7 bases; bases outside gene matches: 9. This CDR3 is 17 amino acids long. This CDR3 is CASSLYRLAGGPNTQYF. As DNA, the CDR3 is TGTGCCAGCAGCTTATATCGACTAGCGGGGGGCCCGAATACGCAGTATTTT. The variable domain in full, completed from reference TRBV11-2 and TRBJ2-3, reads EAGVAQSPRYKIIEKRQSVAFWCNPISGHATLYWYQQILGQGPKLLIQFQNNGVVDDSQLPKDRFSAERLKGVDSTLKIQPAKLEDSAVYLCASSLYRLAGGPNTQYFGPGTRLTVL.

This clone was detected only a few times. J is TRBJ1-2 and V is TRBV27; TRBD1 matches 10 bases. Trimming removed 7 bases from V and 6 bases from J; junction bases left unmatched: 8. CDR1 and CDR2 from the germline V gene are MNHEY and SMNVEV (reference sequence). CDR3 length: 14 amino acids. CDR3 loop: CASTGQGHGDGYTF. In nucleotides, the CDR3 is TGTGCCAGCACGGGACAGGGGCATGGGGATGGCTACACCTTC.

In this sample, this clone turned up many times. V and J are TRBV13 and TRBJ2-7; 7 bases are a match to TRBD2. From germline, CDR1 is PRHDT and CDR2 FYEKMQ (reference sequence). Losses at the gene ends were 5 bases for V and 0 bases for J; bases not matched to a gene: 7. CDR3 length equals 15 residues. CDR3 nucleotides: TGTGCCAGCAGCCCTTCCAGCGGGGACTCCTACGAGCAGTACTTC. Amino acid sequence: CASSPSSGDSYEQYF.

The gene calls are TRBV4-3 and TRBJ2-7; TRBD2 aligns across 10 bases. The CDR3 loop spans 14 amino acids. J was trimmed by 3 bases and V by 1 base; bases with no gene match: 0. The germline V gene encodes CDR1 LGHNA and CDR2 YSLEER. The CDR3 DNA reads as TGCGCCAGCAGCCAAGGGACTAGCGGCTACGAGCAGTACTTC. The encoded protein is CASSQGTSGYEQYF.

This clone was observed a handful of times. The rearrangement uses TRBV4-1 and TRBJ2-6, with 9 bases identical to TRBD1. Germline V gives CDR1 MGHRA, CDR2 YSYEKL. The CDR3 is 18 residues long. The trim removed 0 bases at V and 3 bases at J, leaving 6 bases unmatched. The CDR3 protein is CASSQDGTGGNGANVLTF. CDR3 in DNA: TGCGCCAGCAGCCAAGATGGAACAGGGGGCAATGGGGCCAACGTCCTGACTTTC.

The chain carries TRBV13 and TRBJ2-3; 10 positions agree with TRBD1. This CDR3 has 15 amino acids. Germline V gives CDR1 PRHDT, CDR2 FYEKMQ (reference sequence). The V and J ends lost 4 bases and 8 bases, in that order; junction bases with no gene match: 9. CDR3 protein: CASSSSGTGEFTQYF. Written as DNA, the CDR3 is TGTGCCAGCAGCTCATCCGGGACAGGGGAGTTTACGCAGTATTTT.

This clone showed up just a few times. The V call is TRBV7-9, the J call TRBJ2-1; D gene ambiguous. Trimming took off 0 bases at V and 6 bases at J, with 6 bases between the two ends. CDR3 length: 13 amino acids. Germline CDR1 reads SEHNR; CDR2 reads FQNEAQ (reference sequence). The CDR3 loop reads CASSLARINEQFF. In DNA form, the CDR3 reads TGTGCCAGCAGCTTAGCACGGATCAATGAGCAGTTCTTC. Complete variable domain (other parts from reference TRBV7-9 and TRBJ2-1): DTGVSQNPRHKITKRGQNVTFRCDPISEHNRLYWYRQTLGQGPEFLTYFQNEAQLEKSRLLSDRFSAERPKGSFSTLEIQRTEQGDSAMYLCASSLARINEQFFGPGTRLTVL.

The J gene is TRBJ2-6, the V gene TRBV7-9; 10 nucleotides match TRBD2. The CDR3 length is 17 residues. Germline CDR1 is SEHNR and CDR2 is FQNEAQ (reference sequence). V was clipped by 3 bases and J by 2 bases; unmatched bases: 4. CDR3 in amino acids: CASSFLAGVAGANVLTF. CDR3 coding DNA: TGTGCCAGCAGCTTCCTAGCGGGAGTCGCTGGGGCCAACGTCCTGACTTTC.

This clone was counted many times. This CDR3 is CASSVGVSFNEQFF. The DNA of the CDR3 is TGTGCCAGCAGCGTAGGGGTGAGTTTCAATGAGCAGTTCTTC. J is TRBJ2-1 and V is TRBV9; D is undetermined. From germline, CDR1 is SGDLS and CDR2 YYNGEE. V lost 0 bases to trimming and J lost 6 bases, with 10 bases between them. The CDR3 is 14 residues long.

The CDR3 protein is CASSQDRDYEQYF. As DNA, the CDR3 is TGCGCCAGCAGCCAAGATCGGGACTACGAGCAGTACTTC. The chain joins TRBV4-3 to TRBJ2-7, with a possible D match to TRBD2 (5 bases). The ends were cut back, 0 bases at V and 3 bases at J, with 6 bases in the middle. This CDR3 contains 13 residues. Germline CDR1 LGHNA, CDR2 YSLEER.